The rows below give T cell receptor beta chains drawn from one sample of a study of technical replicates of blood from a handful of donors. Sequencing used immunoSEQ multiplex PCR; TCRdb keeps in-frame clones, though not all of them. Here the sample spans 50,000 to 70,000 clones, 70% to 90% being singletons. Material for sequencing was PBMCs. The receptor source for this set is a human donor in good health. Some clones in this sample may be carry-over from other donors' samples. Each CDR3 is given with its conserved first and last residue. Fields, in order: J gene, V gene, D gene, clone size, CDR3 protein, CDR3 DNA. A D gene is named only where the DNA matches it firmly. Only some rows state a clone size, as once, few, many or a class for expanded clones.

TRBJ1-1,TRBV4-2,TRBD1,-,CASSQDLTGAMNTEAFF,TGTGCCAGCAGCCAAGATTTGACAGGGGCTATGAACACTGAAGCTTTCTTT
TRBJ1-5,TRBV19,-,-,CASKGHLSNQPQHF,TGTGCCAGTAAGGGACACCTTAGCAATCAGCCCCAGCATTTT
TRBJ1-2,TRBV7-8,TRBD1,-,CASSLTGGLGYGYTF,TGTGCCAGCAGCTTAACAGGGGGCCTCGGCTATGGCTACACCTTC
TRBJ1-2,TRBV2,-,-,CATVGADYGYTF,TGTGCCACGGTGGGGGCGGACTATGGCTACACCTTC
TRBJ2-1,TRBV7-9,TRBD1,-,CASIRDRGTNEQFF,TGTGCCAGCATACGGGACAGGGGTACCAATGAGCAGTTCTTC
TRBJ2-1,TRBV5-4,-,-,CASLGVNEQFF,TGTGCCAGCTTAGGGGTTAATGAGCAGTTCTTC
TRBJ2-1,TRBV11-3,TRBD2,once,CASSHGSGRALDEQFF,TGTGCCAGCAGCCATGGGAGCGGGAGGGCTTTGGATGAGCAGTTCTTC
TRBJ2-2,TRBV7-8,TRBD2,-,CASSAYSGGAGELFF,TGTGCCAGCAGCGCCTATAGCGGGGGGGCCGGGGAGCTGTTTTTT
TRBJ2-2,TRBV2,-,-,CASSGLDGANTGELFF,TGTGCCAGCAGTGGACTTGATGGGGCAAACACCGGGGAGCTGTTTTTT
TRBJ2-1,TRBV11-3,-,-,CASSLRGSNEQFF,TGTGCCAGCAGCTTACGGGGTAGCAATGAGCAGTTCTTC
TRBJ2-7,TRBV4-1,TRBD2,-,CASSQGRSWLAGAHEQYF,TGCGCCAGCAGCCAAGGCAGGTCATGGCTAGCGGGAGCCCACGAGCAGTACTTC
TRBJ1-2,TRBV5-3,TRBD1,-,CARIQGRKANYGYTF,TGTGCCAGAATACAGGGGCGGAAAGCGAACTATGGCTACACCTTC
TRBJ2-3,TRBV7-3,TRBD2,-,CASSSSGASTDTQYF,TGTGCCAGCAGCTCTAGCGGGGCGAGCACAGATACGCAGTATTTT
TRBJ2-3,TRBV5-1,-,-,CASSLGAVKSTDTQYF,TGCGCCAGCAGCTTGGGGGCCGTGAAGAGCACAGATACGCAGTATTTT
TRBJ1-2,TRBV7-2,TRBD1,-,CASSSSLGDRGHYGYTF,TGTGCCAGCAGTTCTTCCCTAGGGGACAGGGGGCACTATGGCTACACCTTC
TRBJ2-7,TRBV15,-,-,CATSRGQGGGWYEQYF,TGTGCCACCAGCAGAGGTCAAGGAGGGGGCTGGTACGAGCAGTACTTC
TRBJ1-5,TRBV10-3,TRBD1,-,CAISDDRVQPQHF,TGTGCCATCAGTGACGACAGGGTCCAGCCCCAGCATTTT
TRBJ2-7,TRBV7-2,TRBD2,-,CASSWASGSYEQYF,TGTGCCAGCAGCTGGGCTAGCGGGAGCTACGAGCAGTACTTC
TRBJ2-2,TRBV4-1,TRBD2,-,CASSQYQFPGLAGGRDTGELFF,TGCGCCAGCAGCCAATATCAATTCCCGGGACTAGCGGGAGGGCGGGACACCGGGGAGCTGTTTTTT
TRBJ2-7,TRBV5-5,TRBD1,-,CASSPYPGQGSGGYF,TGTGCCAGCAGCCCCTATCCGGGACAGGGGTCCGGGGGGTACTTC
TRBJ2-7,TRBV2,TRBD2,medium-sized,CASRRGTSGTYEQYF,TGTGCCTCACGCCGGGGGACTAGCGGCACCTACGAGCAGTACTTC
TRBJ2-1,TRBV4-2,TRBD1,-,CASSQDGTGGYNEQFF,TGTGCCAGCAGCCAAGACGGGACAGGGGGCTACAATGAGCAGTTCTTC
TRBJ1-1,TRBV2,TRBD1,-,CASSERQGRVTEAFF,TGTGCCAGCAGTGAACGACAGGGGAGGGTCACTGAAGCTTTCTTT
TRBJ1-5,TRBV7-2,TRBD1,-,CASSSRTGVGQPQHF,TGTGCCAGCAGCTCTCGAACAGGGGTCGGTCAGCCCCAGCATTTT
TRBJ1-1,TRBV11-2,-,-,CASSLSRENTEAFF,TGTGCCAGCAGCTTGAGCAGGGAGAACACTGAAGCTTTCTTT
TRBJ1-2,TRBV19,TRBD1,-,CASTLQGQLAGGYTF,TGTGCCAGTACTCTTCAGGGACAGCTCGCCGGTGGCTACACCTTC
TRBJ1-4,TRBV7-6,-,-,CASSENSIGNEKLFF,TGTGCCAGCAGCGAGAACTCAATCGGTAATGAAAAACTGTTTTTT
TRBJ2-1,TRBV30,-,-,CARGSGGASYNEQFF,TGTGCCCGGGGTTCCGGGGGAGCTTCCTACAATGAGCAGTTCTTC
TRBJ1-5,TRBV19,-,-,CASTPDAPRMNQPQHF,TGTGCCAGTACCCCAGATGCCCCCCGTATGAATCAGCCCCAGCATTTT
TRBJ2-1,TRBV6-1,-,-,CASSQERERVF,TGTGCCAGCTCCCAGGAGAGGGAGAGGGTCTTC
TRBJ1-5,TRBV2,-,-,CASSDAGGGQPQHF,TGTGCCAGCAGTGATGCCGGGGGAGGTCAGCCCCAGCATTTT
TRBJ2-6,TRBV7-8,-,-,CASSLAVGAAGANVLTF,TGTGCCAGCAGCTTAGCGGTAGGGGCGGCAGGGGCCAACGTCCTGACTTTC
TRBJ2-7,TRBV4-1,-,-,CASSQEGRPYEQYF,TGCGCCAGCAGCCAAGAAGGCAGGCCCTACGAGCAGTACTTC
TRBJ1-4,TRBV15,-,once,CATSRQATTNEKLFF,TGTGCCACCAGCAGACAGGCTACAACTAATGAAAAACTGTTTTTT
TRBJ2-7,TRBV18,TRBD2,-,CASSPARGAGAYEQYF,TGTGCCAGCTCACCCGCACGCGGAGCGGGAGCCTACGAGCAGTACTTC
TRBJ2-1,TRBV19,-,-,CASSINEDEQFF,TGTGCCAGTAGTATAAATGAGGATGAGCAGTTCTTC
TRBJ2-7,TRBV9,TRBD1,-,CASSVATGQGSEQYF,TGTGCCAGCAGCGTAGCTACGGGACAGGGCTCCGAGCAGTACTTC
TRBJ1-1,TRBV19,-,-,CASSDRNTEAFF,TGTGCCAGTAGTGATAGGAACACTGAAGCTTTCTTT
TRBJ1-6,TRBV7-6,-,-,CASSPRVNNSPLHF,TGTGCCAGCAGCCCCCGAGTAAATAATTCACCCCTCCACTTT
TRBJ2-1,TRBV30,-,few,CAWTRKDSVSYNEQFF,TGTGCCTGGACCAGGAAGGACTCGGTCTCCTACAATGAGCAGTTCTTC